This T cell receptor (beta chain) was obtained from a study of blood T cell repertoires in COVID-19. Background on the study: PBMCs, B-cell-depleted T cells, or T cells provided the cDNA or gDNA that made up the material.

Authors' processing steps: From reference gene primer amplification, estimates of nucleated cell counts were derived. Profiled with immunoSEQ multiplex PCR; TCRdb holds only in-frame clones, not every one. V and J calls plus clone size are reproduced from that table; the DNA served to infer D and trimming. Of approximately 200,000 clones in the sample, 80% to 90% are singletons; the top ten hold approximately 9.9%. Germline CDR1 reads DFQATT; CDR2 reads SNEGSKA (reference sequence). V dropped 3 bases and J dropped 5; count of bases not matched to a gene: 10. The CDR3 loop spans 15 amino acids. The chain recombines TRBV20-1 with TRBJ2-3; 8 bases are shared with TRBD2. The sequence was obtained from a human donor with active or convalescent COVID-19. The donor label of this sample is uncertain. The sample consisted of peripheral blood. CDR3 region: CSASWREENGDTQYF. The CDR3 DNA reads TGCAGTGCTAGTTGGCGGGAGGAGAATGGAGATACGCAGTATTTT.